The 19 T cell receptor beta chains below come from one sample, sequenced in a study of chemoradiotherapy in HPV16-positive cancers (dated 2022 in TCRdb). The library was prepared using the immunoSEQ multiplex PCR assay. TCRdb holds this immuneACCESS table with in-frame rearrangements only. Some clones are missing; in checked studies, unresolved V genes explain under half, and the rest has no known cause. The sample has fewer than 9,500 clones on record, 65% to 75% of them singletons. The ten largest make up 5.1% of the sample. The source was tumor tissue, collected from a patient who underwent chemoradiotherapy. These TCRs come from a human donor with HPV-associated anogenital cancer.

The genes are TRBV11-3 and TRBJ2-3; 8 bases are shared with TRBD2. Per the germline V gene, CDR1 is SGHNT and CDR2 is YENEEA. V lost 1 base to trimming and J lost 2 bases; unmatched junction nucleotides: 2. The CDR3 extends over 15 amino acids. The CDR3 spells CASSLVAGNTDTQYF. The CDR3 DNA reads TGTGCCAGCAGCTTAGTAGCGGGGAACACAGATACGCAGTATTTT.

This chain connects TRBV9 to TRBJ1-6; D remains ambiguous. The CDR3 has 14 amino acids. Germline loops: CDR1 SGDLS, CDR2 YYNGEE. V shed 0 bases and J shed 5 bases, with 6 bases lying between them. The CDR3 here is CASSVATDNSPLHF. The CDR3 DNA reads TGTGCCAGCAGCGTAGCTACGGATAATTCACCCCTCCACTTT.

The chain is built from TRBV6-1 and TRBJ1-1; D perhaps matches TRBD1 (6 bases). Germline CDR1 MNHNS, CDR2 SASEGT. This CDR3 comprises 14 residues. Trimming left V 1 base short and J 1 base short, with 7 bases between. The CDR3 region has the DNA TGTGCCAGCAGTGAAGGACAGGAGAACACTGAAGCTTTCTTT. Encoded protein: CASSEGQENTEAFF.

The V call is TRBV5-6, the J call TRBJ1-1; 11 nucleotides agree with TRBD1. The CDR3 runs to 14 residues. Germline CDR1 SGHDT, CDR2 YYEEEE. V shed 5 bases and J 4 bases; nucleotides not matched to a gene: 4. The CDR3: CASSGQGAGTEAFF. CDR3 bases: TGTGCCAGCAGTGGACAGGGGGCTGGCACTGAAGCTTTCTTT.

This clone has just one count. The chain has TRBV6-1 and TRBJ1-4; 7 nucleotides align to TRBD1. V lost 1 base and J lost 8; bases outside the gene matches: 7. This CDR3 has 15 amino acids. CDR1 and CDR2 (germline): MNHNS, SASEGT. For the CDR3, the DNA is TGTGCCAGCAGTGAAGTAGGAAGGGGGCGCGAAAAACTGTTTTTT. This codes for CASSEVGRGREKLFF.

This chain connects TRBV27 to TRBJ2-1, with TRBD2 matching over 7 bases. V shed 2 bases and J 4 bases; nucleotides not matched to a gene: 5. CDR1 is MNHEY and CDR2 is SMNVEV in the germline V gene (reference sequence). The CDR3 is 15 amino acids. As DNA, the CDR3 is TGTGCCAGCAGTTTAGCGGGAGCACCTTACAATGAGCAGTTCTTC. It encodes CASSLAGAPYNEQFF.

V usage is TRBV6-1 and J usage is TRBJ1-4; TRBD1 aligns across 9 bases. Germline-derived CDR1 and CDR2 are MNHNS and SASEGT. The CDR3 length is 12 residues. The ends lost 6 bases at V and 11 bases at J; junction bases unmatched: 4. Here the CDR3 DNA reads TGTGCCAGCAGCGAGGACAGGGGCAAACTGTTTTTT. This translates into CASSEDRGKLFF.

The V and J genes are TRBV6-1 and TRBJ1-2, with a tentative D call TRBD1 (5 bases). The V gene's germline CDR1 is MNHNS and CDR2 SASEGT. V was shortened by 6 bases and J by 0 bases, with 8 bases between the two germline ends. The CDR3 spans 13 residues. The CDR3 sequence: CASRPTANYGYTF. CDR3 in DNA: TGTGCCAGCAGACCGACAGCTAACTATGGCTACACCTTC.

This clone was counted between two and nine times. The V gene is TRBV7-2, the J gene TRBJ1-2; D may be TRBD1 (5 bases). The CDR3 has 16 amino acids. Germline lookup yields CDR1 SGHTA and CDR2 FQGNSA. Between the trimmed V and J ends, which lost 5 bases and 3 bases, there was a span of 19 bases. The CDR3 DNA reads TGTGCCAGCAGCCCAGATCGGGGGTTCGACCACTATGGCTACACCTTC. This sequence encodes CASSPDRGFDHYGYTF.

This clone was seen a handful of times. This chain connects TRBV7-2 to TRBJ2-3; D unresolved. Germline lookup yields CDR1 SGHTA and CDR2 FQGNSA. Trimming removed 5 bases from V and 0 bases from J, with 6 bases in between. The CDR3 consists of 13 residues. The CDR3: CASSPPSTDTQYF. As DNA, the CDR3 is TGTGCCAGCAGCCCCCCGAGCACAGATACGCAGTATTTT. Using reference TRBV7-2 and TRBJ2-3 for the parts outside the CDR3, the full variable domain is GAGVSQSPSNKVTEKGKDVELRCDPISGHTALYWYRQSLGQGLEFLIYFQGNSAPDKSGLPSDRFSAERTGGSVSTLTIQRTQQEDSAVYLCASSPPSTDTQYFGPGTRLTVL.

The chain uses TRBV6-5 and TRBJ1-5; D gene unclear. Germline CDR1 and CDR2: MNHEY and SVGAGI. The V and J ends lost 6 bases and 3 bases respectively, with 15 bases between them. This CDR3 is built from 15 residues. For the CDR3, the DNA is TGTGCCAGCAGGCTCCATACGGAGACCAATCAGCCCCAGCATTTT. This codes for CASRLHTETNQPQHF.

CDR3 sequence reads: CASSLDWQGNYGYTF. The CDR3 DNA reads TGTGCCAGCAGCTTAGACTGGCAGGGGAACTATGGCTACACCTTC. This chain joins TRBV7-2 and TRBJ1-2; the D gene is possibly TRBD1 (6 bases). CDR3 size: 15 residues. Trimming took 1 base from V and 2 from J, leaving 11 bases between them. The germline V gene has CDR1 SGHTA and CDR2 FQGNSA.

V gene TRBV2 combines with J gene TRBJ2-3, with D maybe TRBD2 (5 bases). The CDR3 runs 16 residues. Germline CDR1 and CDR2: SNHLY and FYNNEI. V was pared by 5 bases and J by 1 base, with 16 bases between. This chain's CDR3 is CASSFGVQRGTDTQYF. CDR3 DNA sequence: TGTGCCAGCAGTTTCGGGGTCCAACGAGGCACAGATACGCAGTATTTT.

The chain employs TRBV6-6 and TRBJ1-1; no definite D call. Germline loops: CDR1 MNHNY, CDR2 SVGAGI (reference sequence). Between the trimmed V and J ends, which lost 6 bases and 1 base, there was a span of 12 bases. The CDR3 is 14 amino acids. The CDR3 spells CASRPQRTNTEAFF. In DNA, the CDR3 is TGTGCCAGCAGACCACAGAGGACGAACACTGAAGCTTTCTTT.

The chain has TRBV27 and TRBJ2-3; no clear D gene. The CDR3 contains 11 residues. Germline CDR1 reads MNHEY; CDR2 reads SMNVEV (reference sequence). V lost 4 bases to trimming and J lost 2 bases, with 1 base between them. The chain's CDR3 is CASSSTDTQYF. The CDR3 DNA follows: TGTGCCAGCAGTTCCACAGATACGCAGTATTTT.

J is TRBJ2-3 and V is TRBV6-1; D might be TRBD1 or TRBD2, each matching 5 bases. The CDR3 extends over 13 amino acids. Trimming removed 6 bases at V and 6 bases at J, with 13 bases between. Germline CDR1 and CDR2: MNHNS and SASEGT. CDR3 sequence (DNA): TGTGCCAGCAGGGGAGCAGGGACGGATACGCAGTATTTT. This gives the protein CASRGAGTDTQYF.

The chain is built from TRBV6-1 and TRBJ1-2, with 7 bases aligning to TRBD1. The germline V gene encodes CDR1 MNHNS and CDR2 SASEGT. The V and J ends lost 5 bases and 7 bases, in that order; junction bases with no gene match: 1. CDR3 length equals 11 residues. In nucleotides, the CDR3 is TGTGCCAGCAGTCACAGGGGTGGCTACACCTTC. This encodes CASSHRGGYTF.

In its sample, this clone was seen a few times. This chain links TRBV30 with TRBJ1-5; TRBD1 is a possible D gene (6 bases). V was cut by 6 bases and J by 8 bases, with 14 bases left in between. The CDR3 is 12 residues long. From germline, CDR1 is GTSNPN and CDR2 SVGIG (reference sequence). The CDR3 DNA sequence: TGTGCCTGCCAGGGGATGGGGGAGCCCCAGCATTTT. Its translation is CACQGMGEPQHF.

This chain uses TRBV5-4 with TRBJ1-2; 8 nucleotides match TRBD1. In germline, CDR1 is SGHNT, CDR2 YYREEE (reference sequence). V shed 4 bases and J 0 bases; nucleotides not matched to a gene: 5. There are 15 residues in the CDR3. The CDR3 DNA reads TGTGCCAGCAGCCTTGTGGGACAGGCTAACTATGGCTACACCTTC. It specifies CASSLVGQANYGYTF.